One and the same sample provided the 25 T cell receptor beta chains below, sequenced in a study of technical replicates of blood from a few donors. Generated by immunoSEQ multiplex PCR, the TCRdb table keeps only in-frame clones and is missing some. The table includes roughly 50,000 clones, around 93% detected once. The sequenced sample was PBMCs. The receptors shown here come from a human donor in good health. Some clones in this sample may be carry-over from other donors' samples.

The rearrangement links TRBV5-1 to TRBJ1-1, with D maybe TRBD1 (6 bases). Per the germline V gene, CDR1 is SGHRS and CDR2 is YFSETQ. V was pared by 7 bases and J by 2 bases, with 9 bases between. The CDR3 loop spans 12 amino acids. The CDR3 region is CASGQSNTEAFF. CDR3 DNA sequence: TGCGCCAGCGGACAGAGTAACACTGAAGCTTTCTTT. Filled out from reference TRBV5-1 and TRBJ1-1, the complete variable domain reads KAGVTQTPRYLIKTRGQQVTLSCSPISGHRSVSWYQQTPGQGLQFLFEYFSETQRNKGNFPGRFSGRQFSNSRSEMNVSTLELGDSALYLCASGQSNTEAFFGQGTRLTVV.

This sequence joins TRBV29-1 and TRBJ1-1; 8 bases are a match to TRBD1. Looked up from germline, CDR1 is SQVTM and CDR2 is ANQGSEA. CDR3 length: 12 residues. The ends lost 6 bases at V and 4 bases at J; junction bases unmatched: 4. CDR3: CSVQGEITEAFF. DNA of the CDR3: TGCAGCGTACAGGGGGAGATCACTGAAGCTTTCTTT.

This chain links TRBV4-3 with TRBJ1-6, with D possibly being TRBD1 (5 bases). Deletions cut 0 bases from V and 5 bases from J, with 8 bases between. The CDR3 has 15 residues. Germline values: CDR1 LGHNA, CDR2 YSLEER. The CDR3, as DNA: TGCGCCAGCAGCCAAGATCCAGGGAATAATTCACCCCTCCACTTT. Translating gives CASSQDPGNNSPLHF.

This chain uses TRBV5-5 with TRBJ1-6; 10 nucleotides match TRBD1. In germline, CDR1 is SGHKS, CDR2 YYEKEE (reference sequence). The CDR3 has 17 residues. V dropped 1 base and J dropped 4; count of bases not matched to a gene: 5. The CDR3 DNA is TGTGCCAGCAGCTTGTTGGGACAGGGGTCTTATAATTCACCCCTCCACTTT. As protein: CASSLLGQGSYNSPLHF.

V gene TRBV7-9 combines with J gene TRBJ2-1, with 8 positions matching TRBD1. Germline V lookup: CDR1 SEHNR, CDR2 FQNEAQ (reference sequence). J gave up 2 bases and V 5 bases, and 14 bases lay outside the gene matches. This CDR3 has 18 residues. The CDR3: CASSEAGDRGAAYNEQFF. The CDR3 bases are TGTGCCAGCAGCGAAGCGGGCGACAGGGGCGCTGCCTACAATGAGCAGTTCTTC.

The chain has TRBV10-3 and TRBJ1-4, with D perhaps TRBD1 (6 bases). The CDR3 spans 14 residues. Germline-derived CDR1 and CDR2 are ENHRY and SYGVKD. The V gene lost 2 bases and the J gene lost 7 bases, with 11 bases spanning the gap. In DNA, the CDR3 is TGTGCCATCAGTGAGACAACAGGGAGTGAAAAACTGTTTTTT. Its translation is CAISETTGSEKLFF.

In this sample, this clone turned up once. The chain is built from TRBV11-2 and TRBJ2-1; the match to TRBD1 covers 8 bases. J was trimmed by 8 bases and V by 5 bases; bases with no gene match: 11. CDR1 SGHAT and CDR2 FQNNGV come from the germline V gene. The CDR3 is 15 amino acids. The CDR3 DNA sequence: TGTGCCAGCAGCCGGAACCTTAAACAGGGGGATGAGCAGTTCTTC. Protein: CASSRNLKQGDEQFF.

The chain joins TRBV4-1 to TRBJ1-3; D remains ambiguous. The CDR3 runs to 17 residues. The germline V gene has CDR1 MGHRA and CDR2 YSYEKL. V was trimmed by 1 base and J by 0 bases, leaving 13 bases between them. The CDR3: CASSQAPPGNSGNTIYF. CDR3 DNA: TGCGCCAGCAGCCAAGCTCCCCCAGGCAACTCTGGAAACACCATATATTTT.

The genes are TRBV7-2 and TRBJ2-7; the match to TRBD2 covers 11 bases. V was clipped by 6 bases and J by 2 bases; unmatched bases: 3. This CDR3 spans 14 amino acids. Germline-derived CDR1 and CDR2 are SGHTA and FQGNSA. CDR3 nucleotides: TGTGCCAGCAGTTTACTAGCGGGAGCCTACGAGCAGTACTTC. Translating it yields CASSLLAGAYEQYF.

This CDR3 is CASNPGQSYNEQFF. Written as DNA, the CDR3 is TGTGCCAGCAACCCGGGACAGTCATACAATGAGCAGTTCTTC. This chain uses TRBV28 with TRBJ2-1; TRBD1 matches 7 bases. Germline values: CDR1 MDHEN, CDR2 SYDVKM. The V gene end was trimmed by 7 bases and the J gene end by 4 bases; junction bases not matched to a gene: 7. The CDR3 runs 14 residues.

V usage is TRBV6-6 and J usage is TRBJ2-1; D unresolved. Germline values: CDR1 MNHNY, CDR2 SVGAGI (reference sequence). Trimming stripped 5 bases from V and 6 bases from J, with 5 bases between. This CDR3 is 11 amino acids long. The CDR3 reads CASSPSNEQFF. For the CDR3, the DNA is TGTGCCAGCAGTCCCTCCAATGAGCAGTTCTTC.

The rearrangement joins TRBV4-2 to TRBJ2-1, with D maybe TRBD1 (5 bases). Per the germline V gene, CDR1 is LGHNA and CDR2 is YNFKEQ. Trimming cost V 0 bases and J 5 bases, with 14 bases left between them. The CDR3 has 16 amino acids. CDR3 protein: CASSQDGASLHNEQFF. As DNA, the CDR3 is TGTGCCAGCAGCCAAGATGGGGCTAGTCTTCACAATGAGCAGTTCTTC.

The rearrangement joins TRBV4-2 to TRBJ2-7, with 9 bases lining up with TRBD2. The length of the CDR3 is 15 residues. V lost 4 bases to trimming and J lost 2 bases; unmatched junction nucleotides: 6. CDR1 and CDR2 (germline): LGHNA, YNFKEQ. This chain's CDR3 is CASSPTSGLTYEQYF. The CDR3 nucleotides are TGTGCCAGCAGCCCGACTAGCGGACTTACCTACGAGCAGTACTTC.

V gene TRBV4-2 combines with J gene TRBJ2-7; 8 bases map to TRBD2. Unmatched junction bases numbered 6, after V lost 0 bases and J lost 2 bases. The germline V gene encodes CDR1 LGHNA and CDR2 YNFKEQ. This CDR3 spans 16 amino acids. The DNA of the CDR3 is TGTGCCAGCAGCCAAGATAGGAGCGGGAGCCCCTACGAGCAGTACTTC. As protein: CASSQDRSGSPYEQYF.

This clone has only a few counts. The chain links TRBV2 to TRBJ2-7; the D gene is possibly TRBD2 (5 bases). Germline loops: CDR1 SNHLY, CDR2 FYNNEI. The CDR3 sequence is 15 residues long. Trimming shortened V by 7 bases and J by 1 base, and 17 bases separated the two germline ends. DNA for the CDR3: TGTGCCAGCAAGAAGGGAGTATTAGGATCCTACGAGCAGTACTTC. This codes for CASKKGVLGSYEQYF.

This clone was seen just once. CDR3 DNA sequence: TGTGCCAGCAGTTCCAAGCGCTCTTCCTACAATGAGCAGTTCTTC. Amino acids: CASSSKRSSYNEQFF. The V call is TRBV6-6, the J call TRBJ2-1; D is uncertain. Germline values: CDR1 MNHNY, CDR2 SVGAGI (reference sequence). V was pared by 4 bases and J by 1 base, with 11 bases between. The CDR3 has 15 residues.

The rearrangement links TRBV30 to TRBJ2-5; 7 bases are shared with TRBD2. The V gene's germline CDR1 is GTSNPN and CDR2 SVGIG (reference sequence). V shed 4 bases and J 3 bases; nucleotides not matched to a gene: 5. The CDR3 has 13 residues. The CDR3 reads CAWKTGGKETQYF. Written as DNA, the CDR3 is TGTGCCTGGAAGACGGGAGGTAAAGAGACCCAGTACTTC.

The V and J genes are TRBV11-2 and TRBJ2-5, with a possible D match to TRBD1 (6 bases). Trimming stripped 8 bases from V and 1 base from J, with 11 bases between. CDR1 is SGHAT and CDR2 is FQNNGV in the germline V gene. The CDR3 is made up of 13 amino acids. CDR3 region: CASGTGLQETQYF. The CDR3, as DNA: TGTGCCAGCGGCACAGGGCTCCAAGAGACCCAGTACTTC.

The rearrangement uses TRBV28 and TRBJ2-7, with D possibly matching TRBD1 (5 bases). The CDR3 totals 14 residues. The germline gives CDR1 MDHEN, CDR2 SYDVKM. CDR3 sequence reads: CASRGQSSSYEQYF. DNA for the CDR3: TGTGCATCTCGCGGACAATCAAGCTCCTACGAGCAGTACTTC.

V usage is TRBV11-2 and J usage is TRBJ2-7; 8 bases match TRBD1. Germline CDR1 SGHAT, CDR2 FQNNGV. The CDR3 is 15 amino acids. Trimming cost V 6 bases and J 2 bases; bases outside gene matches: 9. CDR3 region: CASSTHRDRTYEQYF. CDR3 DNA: TGTGCCAGCAGTACCCACCGGGACAGGACCTACGAGCAGTACTTC.

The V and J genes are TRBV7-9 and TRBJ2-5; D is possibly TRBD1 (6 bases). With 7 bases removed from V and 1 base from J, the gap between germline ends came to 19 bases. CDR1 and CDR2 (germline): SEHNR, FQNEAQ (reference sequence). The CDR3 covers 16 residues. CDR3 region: CASTPTGQGTQETQYF. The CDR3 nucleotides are TGTGCCAGCACCCCAACGGGGCAGGGGACCCAAGAGACCCAGTACTTC.

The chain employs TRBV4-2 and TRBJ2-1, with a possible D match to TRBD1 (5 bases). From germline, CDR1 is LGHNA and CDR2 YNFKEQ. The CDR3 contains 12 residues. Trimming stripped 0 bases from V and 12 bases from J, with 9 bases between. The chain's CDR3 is CASSQEGQGQFF. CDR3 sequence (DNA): TGTGCCAGCAGCCAAGAGGGGCAGGGGCAGTTCTTC.

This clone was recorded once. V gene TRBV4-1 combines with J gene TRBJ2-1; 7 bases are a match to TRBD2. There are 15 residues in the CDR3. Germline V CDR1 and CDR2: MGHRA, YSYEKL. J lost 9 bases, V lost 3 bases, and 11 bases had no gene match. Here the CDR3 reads CASSQNPQGRAEQFF. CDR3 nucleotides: TGCGCCAGCAGCCAGAACCCCCAAGGGAGGGCTGAGCAGTTCTTC.

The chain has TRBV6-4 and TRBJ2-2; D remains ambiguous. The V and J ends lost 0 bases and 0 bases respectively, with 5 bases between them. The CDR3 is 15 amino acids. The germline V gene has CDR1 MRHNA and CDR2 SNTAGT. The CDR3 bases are TGTGCCAGCAGTGACTCTTCAGCGAACACCGGGGAGCTGTTTTTT. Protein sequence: CASSDSSANTGELFF.

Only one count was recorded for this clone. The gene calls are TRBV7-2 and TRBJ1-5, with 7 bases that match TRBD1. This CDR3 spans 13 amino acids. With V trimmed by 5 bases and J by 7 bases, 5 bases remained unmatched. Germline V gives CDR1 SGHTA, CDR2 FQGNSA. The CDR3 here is CASSRDSRQPQHF. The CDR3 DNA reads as TGTGCCAGCAGCCGGGACAGCCGGCAGCCCCAGCATTTT.